This T cell receptor beta chain was retrieved from a study of response to subunit inactivated influenza vaccine. One entry per CDR3 protein, called by TCRdb with MiXCR from the RT-PCR reads. The top ten clones hold 10% to 15% of a sample with approximately 530,000 distinct CDR3 sequences, 13% of them seen once. This clonotype has a count of ten or more. Its antigen is still unknown. General study findings and limits: Few additional T cells are recruited per seasonal influenza vaccination, authors suggested.

The sequence derives from a man aged 45-65 years who received an inactivated influenza vaccine. The starting material was PBMCs from blood, obtained about 6 weeks after vaccination.

CDR3 in DNA: TGCAGCGCCTTTGGGCTACAGGGGCCCTTGAACACTGAAGCTTTCTTT. Its protein is CSAFGLQGPLNTEAFF. The rearrangement links TRBV29-1 to TRBJ1-1, with TRBD1 matching over 7 bases. CDR1 is SQVTM and CDR2 is ANQGSEA in the germline V gene. Losses at the gene ends were 7 bases for V and 0 bases for J; bases not matched to a gene: 14. CDR3 size: 16 residues.